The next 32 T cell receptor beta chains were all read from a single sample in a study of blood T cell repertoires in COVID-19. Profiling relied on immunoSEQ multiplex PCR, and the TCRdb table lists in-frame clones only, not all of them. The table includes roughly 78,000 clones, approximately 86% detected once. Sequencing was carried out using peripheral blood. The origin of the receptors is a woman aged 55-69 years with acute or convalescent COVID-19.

The CDR3 reads CASSTGLAPDTQYF. DNA of the CDR3: TGTGCCAGCAGCACGGGACTAGCGCCAGATACGCAGTATTTT. The V and J genes are TRBV9 and TRBJ2-3; TRBD2 matches 10 bases. V was clipped by 4 bases and J by 4 bases; unmatched bases: 3. Germline CDR1 and CDR2: SGDLS and YYNGEE. The CDR3 contains 14 residues.

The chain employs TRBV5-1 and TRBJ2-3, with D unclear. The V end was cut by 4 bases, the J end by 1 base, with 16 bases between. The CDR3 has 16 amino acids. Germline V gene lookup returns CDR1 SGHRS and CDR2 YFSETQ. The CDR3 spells CASSLGDFSGTDTQYF. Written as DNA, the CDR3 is TGCGCCAGCAGCCTCGGCGACTTCAGCGGCACAGATACGCAGTATTTT.

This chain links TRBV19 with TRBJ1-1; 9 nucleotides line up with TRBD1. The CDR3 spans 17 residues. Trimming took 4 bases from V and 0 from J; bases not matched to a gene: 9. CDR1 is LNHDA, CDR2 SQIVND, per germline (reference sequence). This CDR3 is CASSNSLGTGLNTEAFF. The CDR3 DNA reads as TGTGCCAGTAGTAACTCTCTAGGGACAGGGTTGAACACTGAAGCTTTCTTT.

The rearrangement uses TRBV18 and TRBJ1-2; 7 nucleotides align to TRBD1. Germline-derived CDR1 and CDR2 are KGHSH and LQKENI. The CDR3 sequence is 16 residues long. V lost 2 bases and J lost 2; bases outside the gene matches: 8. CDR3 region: CASSPAAGGRNYGYTF. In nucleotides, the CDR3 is TGTGCCAGCTCACCAGCAGCAGGGGGTCGGAACTATGGCTACACCTTC.

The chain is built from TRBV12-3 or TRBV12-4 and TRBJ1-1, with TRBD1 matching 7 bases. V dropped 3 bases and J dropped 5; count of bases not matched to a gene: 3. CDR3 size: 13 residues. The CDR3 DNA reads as TGTGCCAGCAGTTTCAGGGGGAGGACTGAAGCTTTCTTT. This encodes CASSFRGRTEAFF.

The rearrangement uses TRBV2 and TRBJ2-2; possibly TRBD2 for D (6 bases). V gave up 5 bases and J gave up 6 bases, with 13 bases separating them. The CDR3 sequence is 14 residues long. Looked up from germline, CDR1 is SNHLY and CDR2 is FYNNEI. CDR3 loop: CASSSTWGAGELFF. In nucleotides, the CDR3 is TGTGCCAGCAGTTCAACGTGGGGGGCCGGGGAGCTGTTTTTT.

The CDR3 DNA reads TGTGCCAGCAGCTTGAGCGGGACAGGGGAGATGGATTCACCCCTCCACTTT. The encoded protein is CASSLSGTGEMDSPLHF. This rearrangement joins TRBV9 to TRBJ1-6, with 10 bases lining up with TRBD1. The CDR3 covers 17 residues. Germline trimming cut 4 bases from V and 8 bases from J; bases unmatched to any gene: 12. In germline, CDR1 is SGDLS, CDR2 YYNGEE.

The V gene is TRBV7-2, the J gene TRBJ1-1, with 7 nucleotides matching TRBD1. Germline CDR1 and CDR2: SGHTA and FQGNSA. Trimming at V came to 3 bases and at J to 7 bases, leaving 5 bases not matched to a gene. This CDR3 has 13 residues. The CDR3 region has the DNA TGTGCCAGCAGCTTCACCCAGGGGGGTGAAGCTTTCTTT. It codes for CASSFTQGGEAFF. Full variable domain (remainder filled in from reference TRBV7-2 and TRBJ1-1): GAGVSQSPSNKVTEKGKDVELRCDPISGHTALYWYRQSLGQGLEFLIYFQGNSAPDKSGLPSDRFSAERTGGSVSTLTIQRTQQEDSAVYLCASSFTQGGEAFFGQGTRLTVV.

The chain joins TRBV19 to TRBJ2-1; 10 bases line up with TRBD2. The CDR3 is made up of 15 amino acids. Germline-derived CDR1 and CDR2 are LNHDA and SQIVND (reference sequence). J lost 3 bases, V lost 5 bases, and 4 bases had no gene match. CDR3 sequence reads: CASSSGLANYNEQFF. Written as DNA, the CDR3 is TGTGCCAGTAGTTCGGGACTAGCGAACTACAATGAGCAGTTCTTC. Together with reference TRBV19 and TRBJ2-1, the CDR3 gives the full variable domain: DGGITQSPKYLFRKEGQNVTLSCEQNLNHDAMYWYRQDPGQGLRLIYYSQIVNDFQKGDIAEGYSVSREKKESFPLTVTSAQKNPTAFYLCASSSGLANYNEQFFGPGTRLTVL.

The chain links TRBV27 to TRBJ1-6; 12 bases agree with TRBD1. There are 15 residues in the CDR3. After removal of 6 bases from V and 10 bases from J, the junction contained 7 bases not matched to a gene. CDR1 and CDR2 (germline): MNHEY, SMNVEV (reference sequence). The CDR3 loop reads CASSPGTGGLSPLHF. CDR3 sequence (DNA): TGTGCCAGCAGCCCCGGGACAGGGGGCCTCTCACCCCTCCACTTT.

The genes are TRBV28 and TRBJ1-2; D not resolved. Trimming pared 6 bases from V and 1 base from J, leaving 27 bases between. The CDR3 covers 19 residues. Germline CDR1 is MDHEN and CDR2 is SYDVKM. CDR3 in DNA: TGTGCCAGCAGAAGAAAAATCCTGGGCAGAGACCTTTTTAACTATGGCTACACCTTC. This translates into CASRRKILGRDLFNYGYTF.

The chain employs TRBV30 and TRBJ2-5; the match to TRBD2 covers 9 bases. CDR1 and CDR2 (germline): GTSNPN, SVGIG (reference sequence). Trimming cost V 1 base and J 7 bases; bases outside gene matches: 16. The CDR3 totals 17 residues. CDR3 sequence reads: CAWSGLAGERWVRTQYF. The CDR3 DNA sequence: TGTGCCTGGAGTGGTTTAGCGGGAGAGAGATGGGTGCGGACCCAGTACTTC.

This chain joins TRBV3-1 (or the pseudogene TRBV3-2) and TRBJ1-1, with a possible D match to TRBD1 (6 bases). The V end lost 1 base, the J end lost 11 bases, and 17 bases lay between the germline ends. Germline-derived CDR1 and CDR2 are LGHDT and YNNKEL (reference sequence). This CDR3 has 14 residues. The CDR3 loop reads CASSQVSGGERAFF. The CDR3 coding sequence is TGTGCCAGCAGCCAAGTTTCGGGGGGCGAGCGCGCTTTCTTT.

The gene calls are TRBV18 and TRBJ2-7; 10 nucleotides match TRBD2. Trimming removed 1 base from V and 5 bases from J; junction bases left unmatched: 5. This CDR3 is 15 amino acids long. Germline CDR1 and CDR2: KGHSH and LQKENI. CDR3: CASSPLAGGDDEQYF. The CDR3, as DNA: TGTGCCAGCTCACCACTAGCGGGAGGTGACGACGAGCAGTACTTC.

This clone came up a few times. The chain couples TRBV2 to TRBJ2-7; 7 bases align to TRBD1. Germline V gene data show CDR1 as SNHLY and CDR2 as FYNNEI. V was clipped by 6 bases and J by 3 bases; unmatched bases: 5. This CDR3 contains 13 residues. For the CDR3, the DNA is TGTGCCAGCAGCCAACAGGGGCTCTACGAGCAGTACTTC. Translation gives CASSQQGLYEQYF.

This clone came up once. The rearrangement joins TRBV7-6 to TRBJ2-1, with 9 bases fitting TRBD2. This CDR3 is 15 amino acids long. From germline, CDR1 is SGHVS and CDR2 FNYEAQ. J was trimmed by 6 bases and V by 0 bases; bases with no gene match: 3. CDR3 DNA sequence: TGTGCCAGCAGCTTAGCTAGCGGGGGAATCAATGAGCAGTTCTTC. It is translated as CASSLASGGINEQFF.

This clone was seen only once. The CDR3 coding sequence is TGTGCCAGCAGCTTAGGACTAGCGGGGGGACTGTACGAGCAGTACTTC. Its translation is CASSLGLAGGLYEQYF. V and J are TRBV7-2 and TRBJ2-7, with 13 bases lining up with TRBD2. The CDR3 runs 16 residues. Germline V CDR1 and CDR2: SGHTA, FQGNSA. The V and J ends lost 1 base and 4 bases, in that order; junction bases with no gene match: 4.

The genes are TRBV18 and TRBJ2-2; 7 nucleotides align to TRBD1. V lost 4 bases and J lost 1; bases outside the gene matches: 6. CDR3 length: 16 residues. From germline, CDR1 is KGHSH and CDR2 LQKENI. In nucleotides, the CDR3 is TGTGCCAGCTCACAAAACGGACAGGAGAACACCGGGGAGCTGTTTTTT. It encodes CASSQNGQENTGELFF.

The CDR3 region is CASSRDTLGKAFF. For the CDR3, the DNA is TGTGCCAGCAGCCGGGACACCCTAGGGAAAGCTTTCTTT. The chain carries TRBV11-2 and TRBJ1-1; maybe TRBD1 (6 bases). The V gene lost 5 bases and the J gene lost 9 bases, with 16 bases spanning the gap. Per germline, CDR1 SGHAT and CDR2 FQNNGV. CDR3 length: 13 amino acids.

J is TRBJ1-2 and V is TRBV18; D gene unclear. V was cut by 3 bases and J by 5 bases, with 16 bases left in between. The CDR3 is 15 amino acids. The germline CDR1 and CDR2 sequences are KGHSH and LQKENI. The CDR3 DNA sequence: TGTGCCAGCTCACCGACGGTCGGTCGGGGATATGGCTACACCTTC. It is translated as CASSPTVGRGYGYTF.

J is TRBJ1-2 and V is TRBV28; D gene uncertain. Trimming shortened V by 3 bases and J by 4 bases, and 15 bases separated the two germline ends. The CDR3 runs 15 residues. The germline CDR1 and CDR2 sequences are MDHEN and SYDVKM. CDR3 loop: CASSFDIGRTYGYTF. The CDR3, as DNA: TGTGCCAGCAGTTTTGATATTGGCAGAACCTATGGCTACACCTTC.

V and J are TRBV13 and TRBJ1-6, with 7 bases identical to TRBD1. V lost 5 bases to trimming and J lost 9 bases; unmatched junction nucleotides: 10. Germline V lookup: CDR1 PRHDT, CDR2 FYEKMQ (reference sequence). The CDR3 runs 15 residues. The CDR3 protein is CASSPRQGLSSPLHF. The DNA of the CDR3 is TGTGCCAGCAGCCCTCGACAGGGACTGTCTTCACCCCTCCACTTT.

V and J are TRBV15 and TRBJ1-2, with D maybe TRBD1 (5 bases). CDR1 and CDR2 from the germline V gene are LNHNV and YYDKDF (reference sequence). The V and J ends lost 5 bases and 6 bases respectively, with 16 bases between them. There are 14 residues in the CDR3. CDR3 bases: TGTGCCACCAGCGCTCGACCCGCCAGGGATGGCTACACCTTC. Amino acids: CATSARPARDGYTF.

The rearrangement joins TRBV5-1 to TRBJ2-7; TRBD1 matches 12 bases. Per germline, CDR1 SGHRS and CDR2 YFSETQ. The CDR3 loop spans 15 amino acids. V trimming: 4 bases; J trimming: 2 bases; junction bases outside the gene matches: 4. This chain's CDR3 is CASSRGQGATYEQYF. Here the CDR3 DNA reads TGCGCCAGCAGCAGGGGACAGGGGGCTACCTACGAGCAGTACTTC.

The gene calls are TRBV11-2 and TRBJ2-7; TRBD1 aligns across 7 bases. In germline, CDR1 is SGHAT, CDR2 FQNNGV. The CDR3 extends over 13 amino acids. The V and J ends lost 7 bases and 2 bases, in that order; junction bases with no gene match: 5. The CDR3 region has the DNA TGTGCCAGCACACTCGACAGGGCCTACGAGCAGTACTTC. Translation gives CASTLDRAYEQYF.

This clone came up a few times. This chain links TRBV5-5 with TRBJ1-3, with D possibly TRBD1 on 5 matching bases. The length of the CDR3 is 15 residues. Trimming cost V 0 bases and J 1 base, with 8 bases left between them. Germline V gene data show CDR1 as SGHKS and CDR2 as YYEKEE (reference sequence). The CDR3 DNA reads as TGTGCCAGCAGCTTGGAGACAGTATCTGGAAACACCATATATTTT. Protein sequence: CASSLETVSGNTIYF.

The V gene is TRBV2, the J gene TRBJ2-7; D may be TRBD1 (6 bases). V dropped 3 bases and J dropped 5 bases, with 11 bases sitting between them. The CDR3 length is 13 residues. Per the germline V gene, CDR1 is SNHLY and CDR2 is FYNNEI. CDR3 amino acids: CASSEGHDHEQYF. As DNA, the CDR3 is TGTGCCAGCAGTGAGGGACACGACCACGAGCAGTACTTC.

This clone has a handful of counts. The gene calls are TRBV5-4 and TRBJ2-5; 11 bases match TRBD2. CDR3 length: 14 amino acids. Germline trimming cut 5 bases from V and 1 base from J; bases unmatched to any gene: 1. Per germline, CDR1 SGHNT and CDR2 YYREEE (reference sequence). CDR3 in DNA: TGTGCCAGCAGGGGGACTAGCGGCCAAGAGACCCAGTACTTC. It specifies CASRGTSGQETQYF.

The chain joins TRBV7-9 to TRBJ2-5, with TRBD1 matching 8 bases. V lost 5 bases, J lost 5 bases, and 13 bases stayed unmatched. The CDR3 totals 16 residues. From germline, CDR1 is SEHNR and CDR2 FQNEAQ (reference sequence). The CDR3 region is CASSTRAQGAGETQYF. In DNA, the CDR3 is TGTGCCAGCAGCACTCGGGCCCAGGGGGCGGGGGAGACCCAGTACTTC.

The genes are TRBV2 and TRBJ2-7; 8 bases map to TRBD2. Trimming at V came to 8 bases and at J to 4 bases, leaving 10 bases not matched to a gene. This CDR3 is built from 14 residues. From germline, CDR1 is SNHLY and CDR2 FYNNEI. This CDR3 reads CASRTSRTAYEQYF. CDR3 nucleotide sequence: TGTGCCAGCCGGACTAGCCGGACGGCGTACGAGCAGTACTTC.

CDR3 sequence: CASSLGTGGSYEQYF. The CDR3 nucleotides read TGTGCCAGCAGCTTGGGGACAGGGGGAAGCTACGAGCAGTACTTC. The chain uses TRBV11-2 and TRBJ2-7; 11 nucleotides agree with TRBD1. In germline, CDR1 is SGHAT, CDR2 FQNNGV. The CDR3 spans 15 residues. V was clipped by 3 bases and J by 3 bases; unmatched bases: 4.

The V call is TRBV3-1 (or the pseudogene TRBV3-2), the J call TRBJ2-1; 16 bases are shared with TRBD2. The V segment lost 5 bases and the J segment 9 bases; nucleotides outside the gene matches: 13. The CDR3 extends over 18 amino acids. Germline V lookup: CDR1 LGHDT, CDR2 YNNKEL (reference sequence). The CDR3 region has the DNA TGTGCCAGCAGCTACGGGACTAGCGGGGGGGCCGCTCAGGTTGAGCAGTTCTTC. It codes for CASSYGTSGGAAQVEQFF.